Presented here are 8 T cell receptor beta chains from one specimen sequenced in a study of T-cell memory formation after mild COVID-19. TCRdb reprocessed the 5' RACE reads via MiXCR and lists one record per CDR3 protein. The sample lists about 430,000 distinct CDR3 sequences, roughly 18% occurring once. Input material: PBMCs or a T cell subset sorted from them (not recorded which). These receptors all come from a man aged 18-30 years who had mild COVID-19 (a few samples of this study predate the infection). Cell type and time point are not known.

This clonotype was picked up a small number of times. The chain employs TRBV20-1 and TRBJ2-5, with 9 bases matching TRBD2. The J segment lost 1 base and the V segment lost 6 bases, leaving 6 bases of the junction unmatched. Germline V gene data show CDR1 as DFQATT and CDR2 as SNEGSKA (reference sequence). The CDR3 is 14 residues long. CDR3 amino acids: CSAHLAGLQETQYF. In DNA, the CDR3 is TGCAGTGCCCATCTAGCGGGGCTCCAAGAGACCCAGTACTTC.

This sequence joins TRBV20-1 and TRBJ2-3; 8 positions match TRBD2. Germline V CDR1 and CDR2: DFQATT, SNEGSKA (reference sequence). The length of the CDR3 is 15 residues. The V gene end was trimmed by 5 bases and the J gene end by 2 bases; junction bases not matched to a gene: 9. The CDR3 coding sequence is TGCAGTGCTTCGTGGACTAGCCAGCCCACAGATACGCAGTATTTT. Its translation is CSASWTSQPTDTQYF.

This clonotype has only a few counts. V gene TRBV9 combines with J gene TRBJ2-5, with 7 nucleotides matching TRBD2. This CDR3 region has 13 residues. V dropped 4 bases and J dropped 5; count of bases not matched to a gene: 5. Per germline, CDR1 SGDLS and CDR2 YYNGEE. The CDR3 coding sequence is TGTGCCAGCAGCAAGGACGGGGGGGAGACCCAGTACTTC. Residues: CASSKDGGETQYF.

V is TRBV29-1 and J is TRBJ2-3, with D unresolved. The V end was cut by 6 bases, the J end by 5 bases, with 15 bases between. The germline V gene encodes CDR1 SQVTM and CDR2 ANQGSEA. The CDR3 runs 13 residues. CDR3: CSVQEPGVDTQYF. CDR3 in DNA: TGCAGCGTCCAGGAGCCTGGGGTAGATACGCAGTATTTT.

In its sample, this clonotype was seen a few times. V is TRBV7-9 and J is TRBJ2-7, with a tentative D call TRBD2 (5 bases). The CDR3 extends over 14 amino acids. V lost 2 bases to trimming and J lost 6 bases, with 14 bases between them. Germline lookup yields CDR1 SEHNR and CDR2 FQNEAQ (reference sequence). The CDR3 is CASSLLWTGSEQYF. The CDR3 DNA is TGTGCCAGCAGCTTATTATGGACTGGGAGCGAGCAGTACTTC.

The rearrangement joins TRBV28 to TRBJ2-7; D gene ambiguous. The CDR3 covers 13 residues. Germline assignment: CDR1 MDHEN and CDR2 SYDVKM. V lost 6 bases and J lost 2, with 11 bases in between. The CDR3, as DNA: TGTGCCAGCAGAAAACCCGACACCTACGAGCAGTACGTC. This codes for CASRKPDTYEQYV.

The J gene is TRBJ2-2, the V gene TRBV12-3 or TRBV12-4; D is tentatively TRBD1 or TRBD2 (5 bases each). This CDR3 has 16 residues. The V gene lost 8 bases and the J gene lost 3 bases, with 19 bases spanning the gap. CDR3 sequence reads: CASGNSWGSYTGELFF. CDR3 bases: TGTGCCAGCGGAAATAGCTGGGGGTCTTACACCGGGGAGCTGTTTTTT.

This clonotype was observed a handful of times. CDR3 loop: CASRNRGPGANVLTF. The CDR3 nucleotides read TGTGCCAGCAGAAACAGGGGGCCAGGGGCCAACGTCCTGACTTTC. The chain uses TRBV6-5 and TRBJ2-6; TRBD1 aligns across 9 bases. Germline CDR1 MNHEY, CDR2 SVGAGI. The CDR3 has 15 residues. V was clipped by 6 bases and J by 4 bases; unmatched bases: 4.